The 28 T cell receptor beta chains listed next were all sequenced from one sample in a study of CD4+ T cells in melanoma (dated by TCRdb to 2021 to 2024). The library was built by means of the immunoSEQ multiplex PCR assay. TCRdb's version of the immuneACCESS table is confined to in-frame rearrangements and falls short of the full clone set. An unresolved V gene accounts for under half of the shortfall where checked; the remainder is of unknown origin. The sample data list tens of thousands of clones, and roughly three quarters of these were observed just once. The ten top clones hold approximately 5% of the sample. The sequencing input was tumor tissue. The source of these receptors is a human donor with melanoma.

The J gene is TRBJ2-3, the V gene TRBV5-1; weak D call: TRBD2 (7 bases). The V gene's germline CDR1 is SGHRS and CDR2 YFSETQ. V lost 7 bases to trimming and J lost 4 bases, with 16 bases between them. CDR3 length equals 14 residues. Written as DNA, the CDR3 is TGCGCCAGCGACCGGGGGGCCCCCCCAGATACGCAGTATTTT. This sequence encodes CASDRGAPPDTQYF.

The rearrangement joins TRBV7-9 to TRBJ2-7; the match to TRBD1 covers 9 bases. The CDR3 has 16 residues. The germline V gene has CDR1 SEHNR and CDR2 FQNEAQ (reference sequence). Trimming removed 2 bases from V and 5 bases from J; junction bases left unmatched: 10. The chain's CDR3 is CASSLNPGTGKDEQYF. CDR3 nucleotides: TGTGCCAGCAGCTTAAACCCCGGGACAGGGAAAGACGAGCAGTACTTC.

This clone was recorded only once. V is TRBV7-6 and J is TRBJ1-1; D may be TRBD1 (6 bases). CDR3 size: 15 residues. Germline V lookup: CDR1 SGHVS, CDR2 FNYEAQ. Trimming shortened V by 5 bases and J by 1 base, and 14 bases separated the two germline ends. For the CDR3, the DNA is TGTGCCAGCAGCCCCCTTCGAGGGGGGAACACTGAAGCTTTCTTT. This sequence encodes CASSPLRGGNTEAFF.

CDR3 DNA sequence: TGCGCCAGCAGTGAGCCGGGGGGAGAGACCCAGTACTTC. Its translation is CASSEPGGETQYF. The chain joins TRBV10-2 to TRBJ2-5; 7 bases line up with TRBD2. With 2 bases clipped from V and 4 bases from J, the junction kept 1 base outside the gene matches. Germline values: CDR1 WSHSY, CDR2 SAAADI. The CDR3 totals 13 residues.

This clone was seen a handful of times. V and J are TRBV27 and TRBJ1-1, with D hard to call. From germline, CDR1 is MNHEY and CDR2 SMNVEV (reference sequence). CDR3 length: 14 amino acids. Trimming pared 3 bases from V and 5 bases from J, leaving 13 bases between. The CDR3, as DNA: TGTGCCAGCAGTTTTTCCCCGGGTCGGACTGAAGCTTTCTTT. Amino acid sequence: CASSFSPGRTEAFF.

The chain links TRBV27 to TRBJ1-1; D may be TRBD1 (5 bases). Germline loops: CDR1 MNHEY, CDR2 SMNVEV (reference sequence). Between the trimmed V and J ends, which lost 0 bases and 10 bases, there was a span of 15 bases. The CDR3 is made up of 14 amino acids. In DNA form, the CDR3 reads TGTGCCAGCAGTTTATCAGGCCGGGGCACGGGAGCTTTCTTT. Residues: CASSLSGRGTGAFF.

The chain joins TRBV4-2 to TRBJ2-5; 8 nucleotides match TRBD1. Germline values: CDR1 LGHNA, CDR2 YNFKEQ. J gave up 5 bases and V 1 base, and 6 bases lay outside the gene matches. The CDR3 sequence is 15 residues long. The CDR3: CASSQAGGGFETQYF. The CDR3 DNA follows: TGTGCCAGCAGCCAAGCAGGGGGCGGATTTGAGACCCAGTACTTC.

The V and J genes are TRBV7-3 and TRBJ2-1; D call uncertain. Trimming stripped 2 bases from V and 5 bases from J, with 7 bases between. The CDR3 is 13 residues long. Germline V gene lookup returns CDR1 SGHTA and CDR2 FQGTGA. The CDR3 nucleotides read TGTGCCAGCAGCTTATCAGAGGACAATGAGCAGTTCTTC. Translation: CASSLSEDNEQFF. The variable domain in full, completed from reference TRBV7-3 and TRBJ2-1, reads GAGVSQTPSNKVTEKGKYVELRCDPISGHTALYWYRQSLGQGPEFLIYFQGTGAADDSGLPNDRFFAVRPEGSVSTLKIQRTERGDSAVYLCASSLSEDNEQFFGPGTRLTVL.

The chain recombines TRBV30 with TRBJ1-3; the D is unclear. Germline V gene data show CDR1 as GTSNPN and CDR2 as SVGIG (reference sequence). V lost 2 bases and J lost 0, with 5 bases in between. This CDR3 contains 13 residues. This CDR3 reads CAWSRISGNTIYF. The CDR3 nucleotides are TGTGCCTGGAGTCGAATCTCTGGAAACACCATATATTTT.

This clone appeared once. The genes are TRBV15 and TRBJ2-2; D not resolved. CDR1 and CDR2 (germline): LNHNV, YYDKDF (reference sequence). V dropped 0 bases and J dropped 5 bases, with 19 bases sitting between them. The CDR3 is 18 amino acids. The CDR3 loop reads CATSRDGSQTFTTGELFF. The CDR3 DNA is TGTGCCACCAGCAGAGACGGATCCCAAACCTTTACGACCGGGGAGCTGTTTTTT.

This clone was recorded a few times. This chain uses TRBV4-2 with TRBJ2-3, with TRBD2 identical over 9 bases. V shed 4 bases and J 5 bases; nucleotides not matched to a gene: 16. The CDR3 has 18 amino acids. The germline CDR1 and CDR2 sequences are LGHNA and YNFKEQ. CDR3 sequence: CASSRTTRGLANKDTQYF. CDR3 coding DNA: TGTGCCAGCAGCCGGACCACTAGGGGACTAGCTAACAAAGATACGCAGTATTTT.

The V and J genes are TRBV6-5 and TRBJ2-2; D not certain. CDR1 MNHEY and CDR2 SVGAGI come from the germline V gene. This CDR3 comprises 14 residues. Trimming left V 6 bases short and J 1 base short, with 9 bases between. The CDR3 nucleotides read TGTGCCAGCAGGGAAGGGATGAACACCGGGGAGCTGTTTTTT. This translates into CASREGMNTGELFF.

The chain recombines TRBV5-1 with TRBJ1-4, with 7 positions matching TRBD1. Trimming cost V 4 bases and J 5 bases; bases outside gene matches: 8. The CDR3 spans 15 residues. CDR1 is SGHRS, CDR2 YFSETQ, per germline. CDR3 sequence (DNA): TGCGCCAGCAGCCTTACCGGGACAGAGAATGAAAAACTGTTTTTT. Residues: CASSLTGTENEKLFF.

This chain uses TRBV10-3 with TRBJ2-7; tentatively, D is TRBD1 (5 bases). Germline V CDR1 and CDR2: ENHRY, SYGVKD. V lost 4 bases, J lost 3 bases, and 10 bases lay in between. The CDR3 loop spans 13 amino acids. CDR3 region: CAISGQSGYEQYF. The CDR3, as DNA: TGTGCCATCAGTGGACAGTCGGGCTACGAGCAGTACTTC.

V usage is TRBV6-1 and J usage is TRBJ2-3; D is ambiguous. Germline CDR1 MNHNS, CDR2 SASEGT. This CDR3 region has 13 residues. V lost 7 bases, J lost 2 bases, and 10 bases lay in between. The CDR3 sequence: CASIVGATDTQYF. The CDR3 coding sequence is TGTGCCAGCATCGTCGGAGCCACAGATACGCAGTATTTT.

The table lists this clone with many counts. The rearrangement links TRBV4-1 to TRBJ2-7; D gene uncertain. Trimming took off 1 base at V and 0 bases at J, with 7 bases between the two ends. The CDR3 totals 14 residues. From germline, CDR1 is MGHRA and CDR2 YSYEKL. CDR3 sequence (DNA): TGCGCCAGCAGCCAAGCCGTGGACTCCTACGAGCAGTACTTC. Its translation is CASSQAVDSYEQYF.

This CDR3 reads CASSLARIFVGTENSPLHF. The CDR3, as DNA: TGTGCCAGCAGCTTAGCGCGAATATTTGTCGGGACAGAGAATTCACCCCTCCACTTT. The chain uses TRBV7-8 and TRBJ1-6, with 7 bases that match TRBD1. V dropped 0 bases and J dropped 7; count of bases not matched to a gene: 15. This CDR3 spans 19 amino acids. Looked up from germline, CDR1 is SGHVS and CDR2 is FQNEAQ.

This clone has only one observation. This sequence joins TRBV28 and TRBJ2-2; no clear D gene. V shed 3 bases and J shed 0 bases, with 5 bases lying between them. Germline-derived CDR1 and CDR2 are MDHEN and SYDVKM. The CDR3 contains 14 residues. CDR3 sequence reads: CASSFESNTGELFF. The CDR3 bases are TGTGCCAGCAGTTTTGAATCGAACACCGGGGAGCTGTTTTTT.

The chain is built from TRBV7-9 and TRBJ2-5; the D gene is possibly TRBD2 (6 bases). V was shortened by 5 bases and J by 1 base, with 17 bases between the two germline ends. The V gene's germline CDR1 is SEHNR and CDR2 FQNEAQ (reference sequence). This CDR3 region has 16 residues. CDR3 nucleotides: TGTGCCAGCAGCGGGCGGTTGGCGGGGCCCCAAGAGACCCAGTACTTC. It yields the protein CASSGRLAGPQETQYF. The whole variable domain, filled in from reference TRBV7-9 and TRBJ2-5, reads DTGVSQNPRHKITKRGQNVTFRCDPISEHNRLYWYRQTLGQGPEFLTYFQNEAQLEKSRLLSDRFSAERPKGSFSTLEIQRTEQGDSAMYLCASSGRLAGPQETQYFGPGTRLLVL.

V is TRBV2 and J is TRBJ1-1; TRBD1 aligns across 10 bases. V gave up 4 bases and J gave up 3 bases; unmatched junction bases: 2. Germline CDR1 SNHLY, CDR2 FYNNEI. The CDR3 runs to 14 residues. The CDR3: CASSAGQGYTEAFF. The CDR3 nucleotides are TGTGCCAGCAGTGCGGGACAGGGGTACACTGAAGCTTTCTTT.

The chain combines TRBV28 with TRBJ1-3; D might be TRBD1 (5 bases). V was shortened by 5 bases and J by 0 bases, with 17 bases between the two germline ends. The length of the CDR3 is 17 residues. Germline V gives CDR1 MDHEN, CDR2 SYDVKM. CDR3 protein: CASSVVTGLHSGNTIYF. The CDR3 DNA is TGTGCCAGCAGTGTGGTCACGGGACTGCACTCTGGAAACACCATATATTTT.

This sequence joins TRBV7-6 and TRBJ1-1, with D unclear. V shed 1 base and J shed 8 bases, with 5 bases lying between them. Germline lookup yields CDR1 SGHVS and CDR2 FNYEAQ. The CDR3 spans 11 residues. The CDR3 sequence: CASSLGTEAFF. DNA for the CDR3: TGTGCCAGCAGCTTAGGGACGGAAGCTTTCTTT.

The DNA of the CDR3 is TGTGCCAGCAGCCCCGGGACAGGGTTTGGGAATCAGCCCCAGCATTTT. Translating it yields CASSPGTGFGNQPQHF. The V call is TRBV25-1, the J call TRBJ1-5; 9 positions agree with TRBD1. This CDR3 spans 16 amino acids. Germline CDR1 reads MGHDK; CDR2 reads SYGVNS. The J segment lost 4 bases and the V segment lost 6 bases, leaving 10 bases of the junction unmatched.

The chain recombines TRBV7-2 with TRBJ1-1; weak D call: TRBD1 (6 bases). The germline V gene has CDR1 SGHTA and CDR2 FQGNSA. V lost 6 bases, J lost 3 bases, and 14 bases lay in between. This CDR3 is built from 14 residues. In nucleotides, the CDR3 is TGTGCCAGCAGTCCGACCAGGGGACACACTGAAGCTTTCTTT. It encodes CASSPTRGHTEAFF.

The chain joins TRBV7-9 to TRBJ1-1; D is unresolved. Deletions cut 5 bases from V and 5 bases from J, with 9 bases between. Germline V gene sequence: CDR1 SEHNR, CDR2 FQNEAQ (reference sequence). The CDR3 is 12 amino acids. DNA for the CDR3: TGTGCCAGCAGCCCAGCGAGGACTGAAGCTTTCTTT. It is translated as CASSPARTEAFF.

This clone was seen a handful of times. V is TRBV7-9 and J is TRBJ1-1; no reliable D call. V lost 2 bases and J 0 bases, leaving 10 bases between the germline ends. CDR1 is SEHNR, CDR2 FQNEAQ, per germline (reference sequence). The CDR3 extends over 15 amino acids. The CDR3 coding sequence is TGTGCCAGCAGCTTATGGGAAATAATGAACACTGAAGCTTTCTTT. This gives the protein CASSLWEIMNTEAFF.

The gene calls are TRBV5-1 and TRBJ2-3; no firm D call. Germline V gives CDR1 SGHRS, CDR2 YFSETQ. This CDR3 is 16 amino acids long. Trimming left V 0 bases short and J 0 bases short, with 11 bases between. For the CDR3, the DNA is TGCGCCAGCAGCTTGGGAGGACGTGCTAGCACAGATACGCAGTATTTT. Translated: CASSLGGRASTDTQYF.

The V and J genes are TRBV30 and TRBJ2-1; 10 bases match TRBD2. The trim removed 4 bases at V and 8 bases at J, leaving 11 bases unmatched. Germline loops: CDR1 GTSNPN, CDR2 SVGIG (reference sequence). The CDR3 spans 15 residues. DNA for the CDR3: TGTGCCTGGAAGATGAGCGGGGGGGCATTCGATGAGCAGTTCTTC. Translated, it gives CAWKMSGGAFDEQFF.